The 32 T cell receptor beta chains below were found in one sample sequenced in a study of radiotherapy plus CTLA-4 blockade in lung cancer. Sequenced by immunoSEQ multiplex PCR; TCRdb stores in-frame clones only, minus some. Here the sample spans 50,000 to 60,000 clones, 82% being singletons. The sample in question was peripheral blood, obtained from a patient treated with radiotherapy plus ipilimumab. The receptor set was obtained from a human donor with non-small cell lung cancer whose response to radiotherapy plus ipilimumab could not be evaluated.

V gene TRBV28 combines with J gene TRBJ1-3, with a tentative D call TRBD1 (5 bases). The ends were cut back, 7 bases at V and 4 bases at J, with 14 bases in the middle. Germline V gene lookup returns CDR1 MDHEN and CDR2 SYDVKM. The CDR3 contains 14 residues. CDR3 nucleotide sequence: TGTGCCAGCACCCTTTGGGGCCCGGGAAACACCATATATTTT. Its translation is CASTLWGPGNTIYF.

The chain carries TRBV19 and TRBJ2-5; weak D call: TRBD1 (6 bases). The germline V gene encodes CDR1 LNHDA and CDR2 SQIVND (reference sequence). This CDR3 has 11 residues. V was clipped by 10 bases and J by 8 bases, with 14 bases between them. The CDR3 here is CATHTGNTQYF. CDR3 nucleotide sequence: TGTGCCACCCATACAGGGAACACCCAGTACTTC.

The chain recombines TRBV28 with TRBJ1-1, with D hard to call. The germline gives CDR1 MDHEN, CDR2 SYDVKM. This CDR3 has 13 residues. Trimming cost V 7 bases and J 1 base, with 10 bases left between them. This chain's CDR3 is CASTRSKNTEAFF. The CDR3 coding sequence is TGTGCCAGCACGAGGAGTAAGAACACTGAAGCTTTCTTT.

The V and J genes are TRBV2 and TRBJ1-4; 8 positions match TRBD1. This CDR3 spans 14 amino acids. The ends lost 5 bases at V and 4 bases at J; junction bases unmatched: 3. The germline gives CDR1 SNHLY, CDR2 FYNNEI. CDR3 bases: TGTGCCAGCAGTCGGACAGGGTTTAATGAAAAACTGTTTTTT. Protein: CASSRTGFNEKLFF.

The chain uses TRBV4-3 and TRBJ2-3, with 12 bases that match TRBD2. The V gene's germline CDR1 is LGHNA and CDR2 YSLEER. CDR3 length equals 18 residues. The V gene end was trimmed by 0 bases and the J gene end by 4 bases; junction bases not matched to a gene: 8. CDR3 amino acids: CASSQESQLAGGSDTQYF. The CDR3, as DNA: TGCGCCAGCAGCCAAGAATCCCAACTAGCGGGAGGTTCAGATACGCAGTATTTT.

The chain uses TRBV7-7 and TRBJ2-1; 8 positions match TRBD1. Germline values: CDR1 SSHAT, CDR2 FNYEAQ (reference sequence). The CDR3 spans 15 residues. After removal of 1 base from V and 3 bases from J, the junction contained 2 bases not matched to a gene. This chain's CDR3 is CASSLGTGFYNEQFF. The DNA for the CDR3 is TGTGCCAGCAGCTTAGGGACAGGGTTCTACAATGAGCAGTTCTTC. Complete variable domain (other parts from reference TRBV7-7 and TRBJ2-1): GAGVSQSPRYKVTKRGQDVTLRCDPISSHATLYWYQQALGQGPEFLTYFNYEAQPDKSGLPSDRFSAERPEGSISTLTIQRTEQRDSAMYRCASSLGTGFYNEQFFGPGTRLTVL.

V and J are TRBV5-1 and TRBJ2-5; D is unresolved. Trimming left V 4 bases short and J 4 bases short, with 14 bases between. Germline lookup yields CDR1 SGHRS and CDR2 YFSETQ. This CDR3 spans 14 amino acids. The CDR3 sequence: CASSLESVGETQYF. The CDR3 DNA sequence: TGCGCCAGCAGCCTGGAGAGCGTCGGAGAGACCCAGTACTTC.

The rearrangement links TRBV9 to TRBJ2-2; 9 bases are shared with TRBD1. After removal of 4 bases from V and 5 bases from J, the junction contained 9 bases not matched to a gene. Germline loops: CDR1 SGDLS, CDR2 YYNGEE. The CDR3 length is 16 residues. CDR3 nucleotide sequence: TGTGCCAGCAGCTATTCGACAGGGGGACGGACCGGGGAGCTGTTTTTT. It encodes CASSYSTGGRTGELFF.

The chain couples TRBV7-2 to TRBJ2-6, with TRBD1 as a possible D gene (5 bases). V dropped 5 bases and J dropped 5 bases, with 10 bases sitting between them. This CDR3 has 14 residues. The V gene's germline CDR1 is SGHTA and CDR2 FQGNSA. The chain's CDR3 is CASSTTGWANVLTF. The CDR3 bases are TGTGCCAGCAGCACCACAGGCTGGGCCAACGTCCTGACTTTC.

J is TRBJ2-7 and V is TRBV10-2; 10 bases fit TRBD2. Looked up from germline, CDR1 is WSHSY and CDR2 is SAAADI. The length of the CDR3 is 13 residues. The V gene end was trimmed by 5 bases and the J gene end by 4 bases; junction bases not matched to a gene: 2. In nucleotides, the CDR3 is TGCGCCAGCAGTCTAGCGGGGGATTACGAGCAGTACTTC. This translates into CASSLAGDYEQYF.

In its sample, this clone was seen a few times. The genes are TRBV10-2 and TRBJ1-6; the D is unclear. Germline CDR1 WSHSY, CDR2 SAAADI. The CDR3 contains 16 residues. V lost 8 bases and J 0 bases, leaving 14 bases between the germline ends. The CDR3 bases are TGCGCCAGCTCTAAGACTGCTAGCTCCTATAATTCACCCCTCCACTTT. This codes for CASSKTASSYNSPLHF.

V usage is TRBV9 and J usage is TRBJ2-7; 7 bases are shared with TRBD1. The ends lost 5 bases at V and 0 bases at J; junction bases unmatched: 8. The germline CDR1 and CDR2 sequences are SGDLS and YYNGEE. The CDR3 runs 15 residues. This CDR3 is CASRQGPQSSYEQYF. The CDR3 DNA reads TGTGCCAGCAGACAGGGGCCCCAGAGCTCCTACGAGCAGTACTTC.

The V and J genes are TRBV6-5 and TRBJ2-1; the match to TRBD2 covers 10 bases. The CDR3 spans 14 residues. Trimming removed 6 bases from V and 12 bases from J; junction bases left unmatched: 11. Germline V gives CDR1 MNHEY, CDR2 SVGAGI. The chain's CDR3 is CASRGTSASKAQFF. Written as DNA, the CDR3 is TGTGCCAGCAGGGGGACTAGCGCCTCTAAGGCGCAGTTCTTC.

V and J are TRBV6-6 and TRBJ1-5, with D perhaps matching TRBD1 (5 bases). In germline, CDR1 is MNHNY, CDR2 SVGAGI (reference sequence). There are 14 residues in the CDR3. Trimming took 6 bases from V and 4 from J, leaving 13 bases between them. The CDR3 region has the DNA TGTGCCAGCAGCTTAAACGCAGGGAATCAGCCCCAGCATTTT. It yields the protein CASSLNAGNQPQHF.

By sample share, this clone is medium-sized (0.01 to 0.1%). The rearrangement links TRBV27 to TRBJ1-1; D possibly corresponds to TRBD1 (5 bases). The germline CDR1 and CDR2 sequences are MNHEY and SMNVEV (reference sequence). V lost 8 bases, J lost 3 bases, and 16 bases lay in between. The CDR3 covers 14 residues. The CDR3 nucleotides read TGTGCCAGCCTTTCGGGGGGAGGGGACACTGAAGCTTTCTTT. Encoded protein: CASLSGGGDTEAFF.

The J gene is TRBJ2-3, the V gene TRBV28, with 10 bases identical to TRBD2. The J segment lost 2 bases and the V segment lost 3 bases, leaving 5 bases of the junction unmatched. Germline-derived CDR1 and CDR2 are MDHEN and SYDVKM. CDR3 length equals 16 residues. CDR3 nucleotides: TGTGCCAGCAGTTTTGCGAGCGGGAGGGCCACAGATACGCAGTATTTT. Its translation is CASSFASGRATDTQYF.

The V and J genes are TRBV19 and TRBJ1-1; 7 bases agree with TRBD1. Germline-derived CDR1 and CDR2 are LNHDA and SQIVND (reference sequence). This CDR3 contains 15 residues. The J segment lost 1 base and the V segment lost 9 bases, leaving 11 bases of the junction unmatched. CDR3 loop: CASETGIGSNTEAFF. CDR3 DNA sequence: TGTGCCAGCGAGACAGGGATAGGCTCGAACACTGAAGCTTTCTTT.

The chain recombines TRBV4-1 with TRBJ2-1; a weak D match, TRBD2 (5 bases). The germline CDR1 and CDR2 sequences are MGHRA and YSYEKL. Trimming removed 5 bases from V and 9 bases from J, with 17 bases in between. This CDR3 has 14 residues. The CDR3 is CASSLTGRAGEQFF. The DNA of the CDR3 is TGCGCCAGCAGCTTGACCGGGCGGGCGGGTGAGCAGTTCTTC.

The rearrangement joins TRBV4-1 to TRBJ2-7, with D uncertain. Looked up from germline, CDR1 is MGHRA and CDR2 is YSYEKL. Deletions cut 1 base from V and 0 bases from J, with 7 bases between. There are 14 residues in the CDR3. CDR3 nucleotides: TGCGCCAGCAGCCAAGGCAGGCCCTCCTACGAGCAGTACTTC. It specifies CASSQGRPSYEQYF.

This clone has a single count. The J gene is TRBJ2-1, the V gene TRBV7-2; the D is unclear. V was trimmed by 4 bases and J by 7 bases, leaving 11 bases between them. CDR1 SGHTA and CDR2 FQGNSA come from the germline V gene. The CDR3 totals 13 residues. This chain's CDR3 is CASSSYVNNEQFF. CDR3 DNA: TGTGCCAGCAGCTCCTACGTAAATAATGAGCAGTTCTTC.

The rearrangement uses TRBV7-7 and TRBJ2-7; 7 nucleotides agree with TRBD2. The CDR3 is 17 residues long. Germline V gene sequence: CDR1 SSHAT, CDR2 FNYEAQ (reference sequence). Trimming took 1 base from V and 4 from J; bases not matched to a gene: 13. The CDR3 region has the DNA TGTGCCAGCAGCTTAGGGAAGCGGAAGCGGGGCATTTACGAGCAGTACTTC. Translation gives CASSLGKRKRGIYEQYF.

The rearrangement joins TRBV5-5 to TRBJ2-2, with TRBD1 identical over 10 bases. J gave up 5 bases and V 4 bases, and 5 bases lay outside the gene matches. This CDR3 has 15 residues. The germline gives CDR1 SGHKS, CDR2 YYEKEE (reference sequence). The CDR3 is CASSPRQGATGELFF. CDR3 sequence (DNA): TGTGCCAGCAGCCCTCGACAGGGGGCGACCGGGGAGCTGTTTTTT.

This rearrangement joins TRBV6-5 to TRBJ2-5; 11 bases agree with TRBD1. This CDR3 contains 14 residues. CDR1 and CDR2 from the germline V gene are MNHEY and SVGAGI. V dropped 5 bases and J dropped 7; count of bases not matched to a gene: 6. The CDR3 sequence is CASSPGQGAGTQYF. CDR3 sequence (DNA): TGTGCCAGCAGTCCTGGACAGGGGGCCGGGACCCAGTACTTC.

As concerns this clone: Other DNA sequences in the sample encode the same CDR3. This chain links TRBV9 with TRBJ1-2, with 10 bases matching TRBD1. CDR1 and CDR2 (germline): SGDLS, YYNGEE. V was pared by 2 bases and J by 6 bases, with 7 bases of the junction left unmatched. The CDR3 covers 15 residues. DNA of the CDR3: TGTGCCAGCAGCGTTTCCGGGACAGGGGTTGATGGCTACACCTTC. Its protein is CASSVSGTGVDGYTF. The full variable domain, completed using reference TRBV9 and TRBJ1-2, is DSGVTQTPKHLITATGQRVTLRCSPRSGDLSVYWYQQSLDQGLQFLIQYYNGEERAKGNILERFSAQQFPDLHSELNLSSLELGDSALYFCASSVSGTGVDGYTFGSGTRLTVV.

J is TRBJ1-3 and V is TRBV9, with D unresolved. The germline V and J ends were trimmed by 0 bases and 0 bases, with 10 bases remaining between them. Germline V gene lookup returns CDR1 SGDLS and CDR2 YYNGEE. The CDR3 has 16 residues. This CDR3 reads CASSVEQFHSGNTIYF. The CDR3 region has the DNA TGTGCCAGCAGCGTAGAACAGTTCCACTCTGGAAACACCATATATTTT. Using reference TRBV9 and TRBJ1-3 for the parts outside the CDR3, the full variable domain is DSGVTQTPKHLITATGQRVTLRCSPRSGDLSVYWYQQSLDQGLQFLIQYYNGEERAKGNILERFSAQQFPDLHSELNLSSLELGDSALYFCASSVEQFHSGNTIYFGEGSWLTVV.

The V gene is TRBV19, the J gene TRBJ1-6; 10 bases align to TRBD1. Trimming took 4 bases from V and 7 from J; bases not matched to a gene: 4. The CDR3 has 15 amino acids. Germline assignment: CDR1 LNHDA and CDR2 SQIVND (reference sequence). CDR3 in DNA: TGTGCCAGTAGTAGGGACAGGGGCACGAATTCACCCCTCCACTTT. Protein sequence: CASSRDRGTNSPLHF.

Concerning this clone: Relative to the germline gene, one junction end is altered; a read error may explain this. This sample includes further DNA sequences coding for the same CDR3. The genes are TRBV2 and TRBJ1-1; 8 bases match TRBD1. Germline lookup yields CDR1 SNHLY and CDR2 FYNNEI. The CDR3 is made up of 15 amino acids. In nucleotides, the CDR3 is TGTGCCAGCAGACCAAACCGACAGGGGCGCACTGAGGCTTTCTTT. It specifies CASRPNRQGRTEAFF.

The chain has TRBV7-8 and TRBJ1-4; D is undetermined. The V and J ends lost 1 base and 4 bases respectively, with 13 bases between them. This CDR3 has 16 amino acids. Germline V lookup: CDR1 SGHVS, CDR2 FQNEAQ. The CDR3 loop is CASSLVPRSFNEKLFF. CDR3 nucleotides: TGTGCCAGCAGCTTAGTCCCCCGGAGCTTTAATGAAAAACTGTTTTTT.

CDR3 sequence (DNA): TGTGCCAGCAGCTCTCCGGACAGTAACTATGGCTACACCTTC. It yields the protein CASSSPDSNYGYTF. This sequence joins TRBV7-2 and TRBJ1-2; perhaps TRBD1 as D (6 bases). Germline assignment: CDR1 SGHTA and CDR2 FQGNSA. Trimming took 4 bases from V and 1 from J, leaving 10 bases between them. The CDR3 covers 14 residues.

This chain connects TRBV5-6 to TRBJ2-1, with D tentatively TRBD2 (7 bases). V shed 0 bases and J shed 7 bases, with 14 bases lying between them. The length of the CDR3 is 15 residues. Germline V lookup: CDR1 SGHDT, CDR2 YYEEEE. CDR3 residues: CASSLERGTGNEQFF. DNA for the CDR3: TGTGCCAGCAGCTTGGAGCGGGGTACAGGGAATGAGCAGTTCTTC.

This chain uses TRBV4-3 with TRBJ2-7, with 7 positions matching TRBD2. Per the germline V gene, CDR1 is LGHNA and CDR2 is YSLEER. J gave up 3 bases and V 0 bases, and 5 bases lay outside the gene matches. The CDR3 runs to 15 residues. This chain's CDR3 is CASSQDLAAFYEQYF. The CDR3 nucleotides read TGCGCCAGCAGCCAAGATCTAGCGGCCTTCTACGAGCAGTACTTC.

V usage is TRBV13 and J usage is TRBJ2-3, with D perhaps matching TRBD2 (5 bases). V was trimmed by 5 bases and J by 2 bases, leaving 11 bases between them. CDR1 is PRHDT, CDR2 FYEKMQ, per germline (reference sequence). This CDR3 has 14 residues. CDR3 nucleotides: TGTGCCAGCAGCATCGGAGGCGACACAGATACGCAGTATTTT. Residues: CASSIGGDTDTQYF. The variable domain in full, with the rest retrieved from reference TRBV13 and TRBJ2-3, is AAGVIQSPRHLIKEKRETATLKCYPIPRHDTVYWYQQGPGQDPQFLISFYEKMQSDKGSIPDRFSAQQFSDYHSELNMSSLELGDSALYFCASSIGGDTDTQYFGPGTRLTVL.